This entry lists 30 T cell receptor beta chains sequenced from one sample in a study of CD8 T cells in ankylosing spondylitis. Study outcomes and limitations: For ankylosing spondylitis blood, a TCR beta motif of 7 or 8 highly homologous variants appeared characteristic.

Their antigens remain unidentified. A single record per CDR3 protein comes from TCRdb applying MiXCR to the 5' RACE reads. Of about 210,000 distinct CDR3 sequences in the sample, 7% to 8% were seen once. Material: blood, either unsorted or a sorted T cell fraction (not recorded which). All receptors come from a male donor with ankylosing spondylitis.

The V and J genes are TRBV28 and TRBJ1-6; D ambiguous. The CDR3 has 16 residues. V was shortened by 3 bases and J by 4 bases, with 13 bases between the two germline ends. In germline, CDR1 is MDHEN, CDR2 SYDVKM. In nucleotides, the CDR3 is TGTGCCAGCAGTTTCTTCCGACTGGGTTATAATTCACCCCTCCACTTT. It encodes CASSFFRLGYNSPLHF.

V and J are TRBV27 and TRBJ2-7; the D gene is possibly TRBD1 (5 bases). V dropped 5 bases and J dropped 3 bases, with 11 bases sitting between them. The CDR3 loop spans 13 amino acids. CDR1 and CDR2 (germline): MNHEY, SMNVEV (reference sequence). CDR3 sequence reads: CASSPIDSYEQYF. CDR3 in DNA: TGTGCCAGCAGTCCCATCGACAGCTACGAGCAGTACTTC.

This clonotype was picked up many times. The chain recombines TRBV20-1 with TRBJ2-5; D gene uncertain. The germline V gene has CDR1 DFQATT and CDR2 SNEGSKA (reference sequence). The V end lost 1 base, the J end lost 3 bases, and 6 bases lay between the germline ends. The CDR3 loop spans 12 amino acids. The CDR3 reads CSARVTEETQYF. CDR3 coding DNA: TGCAGTGCTAGAGTGACCGAAGAGACCCAGTACTTC.

CDR3 loop: CASSSYPRGGTGELFF. The CDR3 DNA reads TGTGCCAGCAGCTCCTACCCTCGAGGGGGCACCGGGGAGCTGTTTTTT. The chain recombines TRBV7-2 with TRBJ2-2, with a weak D call TRBD1 (6 bases). Germline loops: CDR1 SGHTA, CDR2 FQGNSA. The V gene lost 4 bases and the J gene lost 4 bases, with 16 bases spanning the gap. The CDR3 is made up of 16 amino acids.

This clonotype was observed many times. The chain carries TRBV27 and TRBJ2-7; a weak D match, TRBD2 (7 bases). V lost 3 bases, J lost 2 bases, and 8 bases lay in between. This CDR3 has 13 residues. CDR1 MNHEY and CDR2 SMNVEV come from the germline V gene (reference sequence). The CDR3 loop reads CASSLGGPYEQYF. The CDR3 nucleotides are TGTGCCAGCAGTTTGGGGGGGCCCTACGAGCAGTACTTC.

The chain is built from TRBV6-5 and TRBJ1-2; 7 bases are shared with TRBD1. This CDR3 has 16 amino acids. Germline CDR1 is MNHEY and CDR2 is SVGAGI. The ends lost 2 bases at V and 4 bases at J; junction bases unmatched: 10. The CDR3 is CASSYLTRTGPYGYTF. CDR3 bases: TGTGCCAGCAGTTACCTAACCAGGACAGGTCCCTATGGCTACACCTTC.

In this sample, this clonotype turned up many times. The chain has TRBV20-1 and TRBJ2-7; D gene ambiguous. Trimming shortened V by 2 bases and J by 7 bases, and 12 bases separated the two germline ends. Per germline, CDR1 DFQATT and CDR2 SNEGSKA (reference sequence). The CDR3 runs 12 residues. This CDR3 is CSARYSSGEQYF. In nucleotides, the CDR3 is TGCAGTGCTAGATACAGTTCCGGGGAGCAGTACTTC.

The chain recombines TRBV6-1 with TRBJ2-7; TRBD2 agrees at 8 bases. The V gene end was trimmed by 8 bases and the J gene end by 0 bases; junction bases not matched to a gene: 6. This CDR3 is built from 14 residues. Germline V lookup: CDR1 MNHNS, CDR2 SASEGT. CDR3 DNA: TGTGCCAGCTCCCCGGGGGGGACCTCCTACGAGCAGTACTTC. Translating it yields CASSPGGTSYEQYF.

This chain links TRBV19 with TRBJ2-1, with D perhaps matching TRBD1 (6 bases). This CDR3 comprises 13 residues. V was pared by 10 bases and J by 5 bases, with 15 bases between. The germline gives CDR1 LNHDA, CDR2 SQIVND (reference sequence). Here the CDR3 reads CATAGTWDNEQFF. For the CDR3, the DNA is TGTGCCACCGCCGGGACATGGGACAATGAGCAGTTCTTC. The whole variable domain, remainder taken from reference TRBV19 and TRBJ2-1, is DGGITQSPKYLFRKEGQNVTLSCEQNLNHDAMYWYRQDPGQGLRLIYYSQIVNDFQKGDIAEGYSVSREKKESFPLTVTSAQKNPTAFYLCATAGTWDNEQFFGPGTRLTVL.

The genes are TRBV4-3 and TRBJ2-1, with TRBD1 matching 7 bases. From germline, CDR1 is LGHNA and CDR2 YSLEER. J gave up 5 bases and V 4 bases, and 11 bases lay outside the gene matches. There are 16 residues in the CDR3. CDR3 bases: TGCGCCAGCAGCCGTCTGTCGGGGCAGGGGGACAATGAGCAGTTCTTC. Its translation: CASSRLSGQGDNEQFF.

This clonotype came up many times. V gene TRBV4-3 combines with J gene TRBJ2-4; D remains unclear. Trimming left V 0 bases short and J 6 bases short, with 6 bases between. Germline V gene sequence: CDR1 LGHNA, CDR2 YSLEER. This CDR3 spans 13 amino acids. The CDR3 protein is CASSQDLVNIQYF. In nucleotides, the CDR3 is TGCGCCAGCAGCCAAGATCTTGTAAACATTCAGTACTTC.

The chain joins TRBV4-3 to TRBJ1-1; D possibly corresponds to TRBD1 (6 bases). The CDR3 consists of 16 residues. V dropped 4 bases and J dropped 0 bases, with 15 bases sitting between them. Per germline, CDR1 LGHNA and CDR2 YSLEER. CDR3 protein: CASSPRDGGLNTEAFF. The CDR3 nucleotides read TGCGCCAGCAGCCCCCGCGATGGGGGCTTGAACACTGAAGCTTTCTTT.

As to this clonotype: This may be a read error: a much more frequent sequence differs by one nucleotide. This chain links TRBV9 with TRBJ2-5, with TRBD1 matching 7 bases. The J call may be faulty, since TRBJ2-1 better matches the DNA end. This CDR3 is built from 17 residues. Germline values: CDR1 SGDLS, CDR2 YYNGEE. The DNA for the CDR3 is TGTGCCAGCAGCGTAGAAAGGGGGCGTAGTGGTCAAGCGACCCAGTTCTTC. Translation gives CASSVERGRSGQATQFF.

Here the CDR3 DNA reads TGTGCCAGCCGACCCTCGAACACCGGGGAGCTGTTTTTT. Translated: CASRPSNTGELFF. The genes are TRBV7-9 and TRBJ2-2; D not certain. Trimming stripped 8 bases from V and 0 bases from J, with 7 bases between. This CDR3 has 13 amino acids. CDR1 is SEHNR and CDR2 is FQNEAQ in the germline V gene (reference sequence). The whole variable domain, remainder taken from reference TRBV7-9 and TRBJ2-2, is DTGVSQNPRHKITKRGQNVTFRCDPISEHNRLYWYRQTLGQGPEFLTYFQNEAQLEKSRLLSDRFSAERPKGSFSTLEIQRTEQGDSAMYLCASRPSNTGELFFGEGSRLTVL.

Ten or more counts support this clonotype. The genes are TRBV29-1 and TRBJ2-1; 7 bases fit TRBD2. Trimming removed 0 bases from V and 3 bases from J; junction bases left unmatched: 5. The CDR3 is 15 amino acids. Looked up from germline, CDR1 is SQVTM and CDR2 is ANQGSEA. CDR3 sequence: CSVEDWGTIYNEQFF. DNA for the CDR3: TGCAGCGTTGAAGATTGGGGGACTATCTACAATGAGCAGTTCTTC.

This clonotype was detected many times. The genes are TRBV20-1 and TRBJ2-3; D might be TRBD1 (6 bases). Germline assignment: CDR1 DFQATT and CDR2 SNEGSKA (reference sequence). Between the trimmed V and J ends, which lost 2 bases and 6 bases, there was a span of 12 bases. CDR3 length: 13 residues. CDR3 loop: CSARQTGFDTQYF. The CDR3 coding sequence is TGCAGTGCTAGACAAACAGGGTTCGATACGCAGTATTTT.

This clonotype was picked up many times. The V gene is TRBV12-3 or TRBV12-4, the J gene TRBJ1-1; D remains ambiguous. V was pared by 0 bases and J by 5 bases, with 7 bases between. CDR3 size: 13 residues. CDR3 bases: TGTGCCAGCAGTTTAGCTCAGAGGACTGAAGCTTTCTTT. The encoded protein is CASSLAQRTEAFF.

The CDR3 DNA follows: TGTGCCAGCAGCTTAGCTCTAGAGATAAACACCGGGGAGCTGTTTTTT. Translated, it gives CASSLALEINTGELFF. The chain is built from TRBV7-2 and TRBJ2-2; D ambiguous. The CDR3 has 16 amino acids. Trimming removed 0 bases from V and 2 bases from J, with 10 bases in between. Germline V gene lookup returns CDR1 SGHTA and CDR2 FQGNSA.

The V and J genes are TRBV6-4 and TRBJ2-4; D remains ambiguous. V lost 0 bases and J lost 9, with 9 bases in between. The CDR3 length is 13 residues. CDR1 is MRHNA and CDR2 is SNTAGT in the germline V gene. CDR3 loop: CASSDSSWGIQYF. CDR3 bases: TGTGCCAGCAGTGACTCCTCATGGGGCATTCAGTACTTC.

This clonotype was detected many times. V usage is TRBV2 and J usage is TRBJ2-2; the D is unclear. Trimming removed 4 bases at V and 2 bases at J, with 5 bases between. Germline V CDR1 and CDR2: SNHLY, FYNNEI. The CDR3 runs to 13 residues. CDR3 coding DNA: TGTGCCAGCAGTGCCCTCAACACCGGGGAGCTGTTTTTT. Translated: CASSALNTGELFF.

This clonotype was observed a handful of times. The chain has TRBV4-3 and TRBJ2-1; 8 nucleotides match TRBD2. Trimming took 3 bases from V and 10 from J; bases not matched to a gene: 11. CDR1 LGHNA and CDR2 YSLEER come from the germline V gene. CDR3 length equals 15 residues. The DNA of the CDR3 is TGCGCCAGCAGCCACCAATCCGTTAGCGGGGCGGAGCAGTTCTTC. This translates into CASSHQSVSGAEQFF.

This clonotype was recorded at least ten times. J is TRBJ2-7 and V is TRBV27; TRBD1 aligns across 7 bases. CDR1 is MNHEY, CDR2 SMNVEV, per germline (reference sequence). The J segment lost 2 bases and the V segment lost 3 bases, leaving 4 bases of the junction unmatched. This CDR3 spans 14 amino acids. CDR3 sequence: CASSLTGITYEQYF. The CDR3 DNA reads as TGTGCCAGCAGTTTGACAGGGATCACCTACGAGCAGTACTTC.

This chain uses TRBV7-9 with TRBJ2-1; the match to TRBD2 covers 8 bases. Trimming took 0 bases from V and 12 from J; bases not matched to a gene: 7. The CDR3 totals 14 residues. The germline V gene encodes CDR1 SEHNR and CDR2 FQNEAQ (reference sequence). The CDR3 here is CASSLATLAGRQFF. As DNA, the CDR3 is TGTGCCAGCAGCTTAGCGACTTTAGCGGGGAGGCAGTTCTTC.

In its sample, this clonotype was seen many times. This chain connects TRBV6-2 or TRBV6-3 to TRBJ2-1; no clear D gene. Between the trimmed V and J ends, which lost 7 bases and 7 bases, there was a span of 8 bases. This CDR3 contains 11 residues. Germline V lookup: CDR1 MNHEY, CDR2 SVGEGT. This CDR3 reads CASTAFNEQFF. The CDR3 nucleotides are TGTGCCAGCACAGCCTTTAATGAGCAGTTCTTC.

For this clonotype: This could be a read error, since a much larger clone is one nucleotide away. The chain recombines TRBV7-9 with TRBJ2-7, with D tentatively TRBD2 (6 bases). This CDR3 is built from 17 residues. V was pared by 4 bases and J by 6 bases, with 25 bases between. CDR1 SEHNR and CDR2 FQNEAQ come from the germline V gene (reference sequence). CDR3 coding DNA: TGTGCCAGCAGCTCTCCCTTAGGAAAGGGACTTTTGAGCGAGCAGTACTTC. It codes for CASSSPLGKGLLSEQYF.

This clonotype was picked up many times. One end of the junction fails to match germline, which may point to a read error. The chain is built from TRBV29-1 and TRBJ2-5, with D tentatively TRBD1 (5 bases). CDR1 and CDR2 (germline): SQVTM, ANQGSEA. The CDR3 totals 10 residues. CDR3 DNA: TGCAGCGTTGGATCCGCGTACAGGAACTTC. Its protein is CSVGSAYRNF.

This clonotype was seen ten or more times. The chain employs TRBV27 and TRBJ2-7, with D possibly TRBD2 on 6 matching bases. This CDR3 is 12 amino acids long. Germline-derived CDR1 and CDR2 are MNHEY and SMNVEV (reference sequence). Trimming took 4 bases from V and 7 from J, leaving 11 bases between them. The CDR3, as DNA: TGTGCCAGCAGTTCTCCGGGGGAAGAGCAGTACTTC. Residues: CASSSPGEEQYF.

This sequence joins TRBV20-1 and TRBJ2-1, with D perhaps matching TRBD1 or TRBD2 (7 bases each). The V end lost 3 bases, the J end lost 6 bases, and 15 bases lay between the germline ends. In germline, CDR1 is DFQATT, CDR2 SNEGSKA (reference sequence). The CDR3 contains 14 residues. Here the CDR3 reads CSARQGGTANEQFF. As DNA, the CDR3 is TGCAGTGCTAGGCAGGGGGGGACAGCCAATGAGCAGTTCTTC.

The chain joins TRBV19 to TRBJ1-1, with D tentatively TRBD1 (5 bases). The CDR3 loop spans 15 amino acids. Germline assignment: CDR1 LNHDA and CDR2 SQIVND (reference sequence). The ends were cut back, 3 bases at V and 0 bases at J, with 11 bases in the middle. The CDR3 loop reads CASSISDTMNTEAFF. The CDR3 nucleotides are TGTGCCAGTAGTATCTCGGACACGATGAACACTGAAGCTTTCTTT. The full variable domain, completed using reference TRBV19 and TRBJ1-1, is DGGITQSPKYLFRKEGQNVTLSCEQNLNHDAMYWYRQDPGQGLRLIYYSQIVNDFQKGDIAEGYSVSREKKESFPLTVTSAQKNPTAFYLCASSISDTMNTEAFFGQGTRLTVV.

This clonotype was picked up many times. The J gene is TRBJ2-7, the V gene TRBV7-2; D possibly corresponds to TRBD1 (6 bases). This CDR3 has 15 residues. V was trimmed by 0 bases and J by 2 bases, leaving 11 bases between them. Germline loops: CDR1 SGHTA, CDR2 FQGNSA. The CDR3 nucleotides read TGTGCCAGCAGCTTAGCACAGGGAGTTACCTACGAGCAGTACTTC. Translating it yields CASSLAQGVTYEQYF. Supplemented by reference TRBV7-2 and TRBJ2-7, the full variable domain reads GAGVSQSPSNKVTEKGKDVELRCDPISGHTALYWYRQSLGQGLEFLIYFQGNSAPDKSGLPSDRFSAERTGGSVSTLTIQRTQQEDSAVYLCASSLAQGVTYEQYFGPGTRLTVT.